Listed below are T cell receptor beta chains from one sample, sequenced in a study of T-cell reconstitution after alpha-beta-depleted transplantation in children. TCRdb re-called the PCR reads through MiXCR, storing one row per CDR3 protein. This sample carries about 190,000 distinct CDR3 sequences, around 10% of them seen once, and the ten largest clones take 13%. The sample in question was PBMCs, obtained before TCRalphabeta/CD19-depleted stem cell transplant. These TCRs come from a boy aged 2 to 10 with acute myeloid leukemia, due to receive a stem cell transplant. CDR3s include the opening cysteine and the closing phenylalanine or tryptophan. Each record gives: V gene, J gene, clone size, CDR3 length, D gene, CDR3 DNA, CDR3 protein. The D gene is left open where the match is weak. Size tells how often a clone was seen (once, few, many) or the class of an expanded clone, and some rows leave it out.

TRBV6-2/TRBV6-3	TRBJ2-1	many	15	.	TGTGCCAGCAGAGACAGCGGACCTCTGACCAATGAGCAGTTCTTC	CASRDSGPLTNEQFF
TRBV14	TRBJ2-1	many	15	.	TGTGCCAGCAGCCCCCTCAGGGGCCTAATCAATGAGCAGTTCTTC	CASSPLRGLINEQFF
TRBV3-1	TRBJ2-1	many	19	TRBD2	TGTGCCAGCAGCCAAGAAGGAAGGTTTAGCGGGAGATCGGAAAATGAGCAGTTCTTC	CASSQEGRFSGRSENEQFF
TRBV7-9	TRBJ2-7	.	15	.	TGTGCCAGCAGCTTTACTGGGATGGGGGGCTACGAGCAGTACTTC	CASSFTGMGGYEQYF
TRBV3-1	TRBJ2-5	many	12	.	TGTGCCAGCAGCCAAGAAGAAGAGACCCAGTACTTC	CASSQEEETQYF
TRBV20-1	TRBJ1-4	many	12	.	TGCAGTGCTAGTCCCGAGAATGAAAAACTGTTTTTT	CSASPENEKLFF
TRBV3-1	TRBJ1-1	many	13	.	TGTGCCAGCAGCCAAGTAGTTTCGGGACAAGCTTTCTTT	CASSQVVSGQAFF
TRBV20-1	TRBJ1-2	many	13	.	TGCAGTGCTAGAGATGGGACACTTGATGGCTACACCTTC	CSARDGTLDGYTF
TRBV27	TRBJ2-7	.	15	.	TGTGCCAGCAGTTTAAACTCCAACCGCCTTTACGAGCAGTACTTC	CASSLNSNRLYEQYF
TRBV5-1	TRBJ2-5	many	13	.	TGCGCCAGCAGCTTGGCCAGGGCAGAGACCCAGTACTTC	CASSLARAETQYF
TRBV9	TRBJ2-1	few	14	.	TGTGCCAGCAGCGATCCGATCTCCTACAATGAGCAGTTCTTC	CASSDPISYNEQFF
TRBV12-3/TRBV12-4	TRBJ1-4	many	14	TRBD1	TGTGCCAGCAGCCAGGGACAGTATAATGAAAAACTGTTTTTT	CASSQGQYNEKLFF
TRBV7-9	TRBJ1-2	many	15	.	TGTGCCAGCAGCTTACCCGGGCCCCAAGGCTATGGCTACACCTTC	CASSLPGPQGYGYTF
TRBV5-1	TRBJ2-7	many	16	.	TGCGCCAGCAGACCTACCCCAGGGGCCTCGGGATACGAGCAGTACTTC	CASRPTPGASGYEQYF
TRBV5-1	TRBJ1-2	.	14	TRBD1	TGCGCCAGTAGCCCTACAGGGGAGGGGTATGGCTACACCTTC	CASSPTGEGYGYTF
TRBV20-1	TRBJ2-3	many	11	.	TGCAGTGCAAAAGCGGGAGATACGCAGTATTTT	CSAKAGDTQYF
TRBV28	TRBJ2-1	many	10	.	TGTGCCAGCGCAAGTCATGAGCAGTTCTTC	CASASHEQFF
TRBV5-1	TRBJ1-4	many	15	.	TGCGCCAGCAGCTTAAACAGTCCCGGCTATGAAAAACTGTTTTTT	CASSLNSPGYEKLFF
TRBV20-1	TRBJ2-5	many	16	TRBD2	TGCAGTGCCCCGGGGCTAGCGGAACAGTACCAAGAGACCCAGTACTTC	CSAPGLAEQYQETQYF
TRBV24-1	TRBJ2-1	many	15	.	TGTGCCACCAGTGATTGGAAGGGAGGTTTCAATGAGCAGTTCTTC	CATSDWKGGFNEQFF
TRBV12-3/TRBV12-4	TRBJ1-1	many	14	TRBD1	TGTGCCAGCAGAACGGACAGGGGACTTTCTGAAGCTTTCTTT	CASRTDRGLSEAFF
TRBV20-1	TRBJ1-1	many	12	.	TGCAGTGCTAGACCGGGGGACACTGAAGCTTTCTTT	CSARPGDTEAFF
TRBV7-9	TRBJ1-1	many	14	.	TGTGCCAGCAGCCCCCAGGGGTGGGGCACTGAAGCTTTCTTT	CASSPQGWGTEAFF
TRBV24-1	TRBJ1-5	many	14	.	TGTGCCACCAGTGCTTCGGGGGCCGGACAGCCCCAGCATTTT	CATSASGAGQPQHF
TRBV4-1	TRBJ2-1	many	16	.	TGCGCCAGCAGCCAAGTTGGGTTGGCATTGTACAATGAGCAGTTCTTC	CASSQVGLALYNEQFF
TRBV14	TRBJ2-3	many	16	TRBD1	TGTGCCAGCAGCCTGGGACAGGGAGTACACATTGATACGCAGTATTTT	CASSLGQGVHIDTQYF
TRBV5-1	TRBJ2-1	many	14	.	TGCGCCAGCAGCGGCGGACTTGCCTACAATGAGCAGTTCTTC	CASSGGLAYNEQFF
TRBV7-9	TRBJ2-7	many	13	.	TGTGCCAGCAGCTATGCAGATTCCTACGAGCAGTACTTC	CASSYADSYEQYF
TRBV5-6	TRBJ2-4	.	17	TRBD2	TGTGCCAGCAGCTTCCGGACTAGCGGGAGTCAGGAAAACATTCAGTACTTC	CASSFRTSGSQENIQYF
TRBV29-1	TRBJ1-2	many	12	TRBD1	TGCAGCGTCAGGGACAGGAAGTATGGCTACACCTTC	CSVRDRKYGYTF
TRBV28	TRBJ2-1	.	14	.	TGTGCCAGCGCTCCGGTCGGAAACCAGTATGAGCAGTTCTTC	CASAPVGNQYEQFF
TRBV28	TRBJ2-1	many	16	TRBD2	TGTGCCAGCAGTATTACCGGGACTAGCGGGAGGAATGAGCAGTTCTTC	CASSITGTSGRNEQFF
TRBV12-3/TRBV12-4	TRBJ2-2	many	12	.	TGTGCCAGCTCGGGGGTTACCGGGGAGCTGTTTTTT	CASSGVTGELFF
TRBV20-1	TRBJ2-1	many	16	.	TGCAGTGCTGGACCCCCTACTAGGCTAGTTTACAATGAGCAGTTCTTC	CSAGPPTRLVYNEQFF
TRBV5-6	TRBJ2-1	many	11	.	TGTGCCAGCAGCTTGGGGAAGACCCAGTTCTTC	CASSLGKTQFF
TRBV10-3	TRBJ1-1	few	13	TRBD1	TGTGCCACTGGGACAGGCGAGAACACTGAAGCTTTCTTT	CATGTGENTEAFF
TRBV20-1	TRBJ2-1	many	16	TRBD2	TGCAGTGCTAGAGATCCCAGCGGGAGGCCCCGCGGCGAGCAGTTCTTC	CSARDPSGRPRGEQFF
TRBV6-5	TRBJ2-2	few	17	TRBD1	TGTGCCAGCAGTTACTCAGAACAGGGGGCCAACACCGGGGAGCTGTTTTTT	CASSYSEQGANTGELFF
TRBV20-1	TRBJ1-1	many	13	.	TGCAGTGCTGGGAGCAGGGAGGGGACTGAAGCTTTCTTT	CSAGSREGTEAFF
TRBV7-9	TRBJ2-1	many	15	TRBD2	TGTGCCAGCAGCATTAGCGGGGGGGCGGGCAATGAGCAGTTCTTC	CASSISGGAGNEQFF
TRBV5-1	TRBJ1-4	many	15	TRBD1	TGCGCCAGCAGCGAAACCGGGACAGCAAAGGAAAAACTGTTTTTT	CASSETGTAKEKLFF
TRBV4-1	TRBJ2-1	many	16	.	TGCGCCAGCAGGGCGATTGTGGGGGGTAACTACAATGAGCAGTTCTTC	CASRAIVGGNYNEQFF
TRBV6-1	TRBJ1-6	.	14	TRBD1	TGTGCCAGCAGGGGGACAGGGGGAAATTCACCCCTCCACTTT	CASRGTGGNSPLHF
TRBV7-2	TRBJ2-1	few	16	.	TGTGCCAGCAGCTTTCTCAGGGGGGCCGTATACAATGAGCAGTTCTTC	CASSFLRGAVYNEQFF
TRBV3-1	TRBJ2-7	many	15	.	TGTGCCAGCAGCCCCCTACTAGGCGGACTCTACGAGCAGTACTTC	CASSPLLGGLYEQYF
TRBV4-2	TRBJ2-5	.	16	.	TGTGCCATCGGCCCCGGGCTGACGACCAACCAAGAGACCCAGTACTTC	CAIGPGLTTNQETQYF
TRBV5-6	TRBJ2-7	many	13	.	TGTGCCAGCAGCGTCGGAGGGGAGCGGGAGCAGTACTTC	CASSVGGEREQYF
TRBV7-2	TRBJ1-1	.	16	TRBD1	TGTGCCAGCAGCTTACAGGGGGGCAACATGAACACTGAAGCTTTCTTT	CASSLQGGNMNTEAFF
TRBV2	TRBJ1-1	many	14	.	TGTGCCAGCAGTGTTCAAGGATTGAACACTGAAGCTTTCTTT	CASSVQGLNTEAFF
TRBV29-1	TRBJ2-1	many	12	.	TGCAGCGTTGATGGTCAGCAGAATGAGCAGTTCTTC	CSVDGQQNEQFF
TRBV20-1	TRBJ2-7	many	14	TRBD2	TGCAGTGCTAGAGGACTAGCGGATTCCTACGAGCAGTACTTC	CSARGLADSYEQYF
TRBV5-4	TRBJ2-1	many	15	TRBD2	TGTGCCAGCAGCTTGGCGGGAGGGGTTTACAATGAGCAGTTCTTC	CASSLAGGVYNEQFF
TRBV10-3	TRBJ2-7	many	14	TRBD2	TGTGCCATCAGTGAGACTAGCGGGAGGCACGAGCAGTACTTC	CAISETSGRHEQYF
TRBV18	TRBJ2-1	many	15	.	TGTGCCAGCTCACCGCGGCGGGATACCTACAATGAGCAGTTCTTC	CASSPRRDTYNEQFF
TRBV2	TRBJ2-4	.	13	.	TGTGCCAGCAGCGGGGAGACCAAAAACATTCAGTACTTC	CASSGETKNIQYF
TRBV5-1	TRBJ2-6	many	16	.	TGCGCCAGCAGCGTCGGACCCGACTCTGGGGCCAACGTCCTGACTTTC	CASSVGPDSGANVLTF
TRBV5-1	TRBJ2-5	many	19	TRBD2	TGCGCCAGCAGCTTGCCAGGGACTAGCGGGAGGCTCCCTCAAGAGACCCAGTACTTC	CASSLPGTSGRLPQETQYF